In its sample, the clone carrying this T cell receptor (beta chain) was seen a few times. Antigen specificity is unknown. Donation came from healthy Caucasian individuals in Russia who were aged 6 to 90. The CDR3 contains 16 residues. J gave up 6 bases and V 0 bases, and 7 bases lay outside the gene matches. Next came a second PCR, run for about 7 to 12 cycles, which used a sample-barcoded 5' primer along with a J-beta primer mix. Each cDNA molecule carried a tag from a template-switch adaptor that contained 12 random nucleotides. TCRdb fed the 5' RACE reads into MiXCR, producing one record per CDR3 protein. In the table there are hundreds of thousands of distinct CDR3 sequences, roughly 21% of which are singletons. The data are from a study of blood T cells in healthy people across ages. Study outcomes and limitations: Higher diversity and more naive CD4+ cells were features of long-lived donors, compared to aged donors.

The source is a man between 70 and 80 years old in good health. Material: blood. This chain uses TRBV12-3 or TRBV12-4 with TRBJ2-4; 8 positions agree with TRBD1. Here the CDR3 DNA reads TGTGCCAGCAGTTTAGCGGCGGACAGGGTGCGAAACATTCAGTACTTC. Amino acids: CASSLAADRVRNIQYF.